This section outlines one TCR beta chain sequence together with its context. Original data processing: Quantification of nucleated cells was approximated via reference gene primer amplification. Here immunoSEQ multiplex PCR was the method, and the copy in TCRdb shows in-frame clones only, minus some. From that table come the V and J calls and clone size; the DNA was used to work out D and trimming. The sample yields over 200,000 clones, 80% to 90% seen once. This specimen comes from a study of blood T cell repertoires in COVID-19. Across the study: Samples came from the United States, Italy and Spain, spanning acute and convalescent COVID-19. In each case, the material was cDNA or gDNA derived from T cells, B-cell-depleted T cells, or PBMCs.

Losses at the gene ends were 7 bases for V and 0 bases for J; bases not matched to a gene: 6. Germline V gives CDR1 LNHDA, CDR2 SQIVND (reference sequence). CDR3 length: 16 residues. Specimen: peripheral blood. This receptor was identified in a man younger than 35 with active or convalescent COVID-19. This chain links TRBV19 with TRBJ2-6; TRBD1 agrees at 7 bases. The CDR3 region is CASTWQGVSGANVLTF. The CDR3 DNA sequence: TGTGCCAGTACTTGGCAGGGGGTCTCTGGGGCCAACGTCCTGACTTTC. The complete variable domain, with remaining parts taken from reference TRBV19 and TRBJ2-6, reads DGGITQSPKYLFRKEGQNVTLSCEQNLNHDAMYWYRQDPGQGLRLIYYSQIVNDFQKGDIAEGYSVSREKKESFPLTVTSAQKNPTAFYLCASTWQGVSGANVLTFGAGSRLTVL.